What follows are 7 T cell receptor beta chains derived from one specimen sequenced in a study of Ad26.COV2.S vaccination and SARS-CoV-2 variants. Sequencing was performed with immunoSEQ multiplex PCR; in TCRdb, only in-frame clones are kept and a portion is missing. The sample has about 390,000 clones; around 85% are singletons. Treatment here: around 19 received Ad26.COV2.S at low or high dose, single or two shots; about five received placebo; per-sample allocation not given. Day 63 following the first vaccine or placebo injection was when the samples were taken. Material: peripheral blood, obtained in a trial of Ad26.COV2.S vaccine versus placebo. All receptors derive from a person between 18 and 59 years old who received the Ad26.COV2.S COVID-19 vaccine or a placebo.

V is TRBV9 and J is TRBJ2-7; a weak D match, TRBD2 (7 bases). The length of the CDR3 is 16 residues. Deletions cut 0 bases from V and 3 bases from J, with 16 bases between. From germline, CDR1 is SGDLS and CDR2 YYNGEE. CDR3 protein: CASSVALGGPRYEQYF. The CDR3 coding sequence is TGTGCCAGCAGCGTAGCTTTGGGGGGGCCCCGCTACGAGCAGTACTTC.

V usage is TRBV9 and J usage is TRBJ1-2; weak D call: TRBD1 (6 bases). This CDR3 spans 14 amino acids. V was cut by 0 bases and J by 8 bases, with 14 bases left in between. CDR1 is SGDLS and CDR2 is YYNGEE in the germline V gene. CDR3 protein: CASSVVAGDRGYTF. The CDR3 DNA sequence: TGTGCCAGCAGCGTAGTAGCAGGGGATCGGGGCTACACCTTC.

This clone was recorded a few times. The chain has TRBV19 and TRBJ1-1, with 9 bases aligning to TRBD1. Germline V lookup: CDR1 LNHDA, CDR2 SQIVND (reference sequence). The trim removed 7 bases at V and 6 bases at J, leaving 12 bases unmatched. The CDR3 sequence is 15 residues long. This CDR3 is CASTLPGTGSAEAFF. The CDR3 DNA is TGTGCCAGTACCCTACCCGGGACAGGGAGCGCTGAAGCTTTCTTT.

The rearrangement joins TRBV7-2 to TRBJ2-3; 9 nucleotides agree with TRBD1. CDR1 is SGHTA and CDR2 is FQGNSA in the germline V gene. With 5 bases clipped from V and 2 bases from J, the junction kept 14 bases outside the gene matches. This CDR3 contains 18 residues. CDR3 nucleotide sequence: TGTGCCAGCAGCCAAACACCGACCGGGACAGGGTACACAGATACGCAGTATTTT. Translation: CASSQTPTGTGYTDTQYF.

The chain couples TRBV5-8 to TRBJ2-7; D is perhaps TRBD2 (5 bases). Trimming removed 5 bases from V and 1 base from J, with 13 bases in between. The CDR3 runs to 14 residues. Germline V CDR1 and CDR2: SGHTS, YDEGEE. CDR3 in amino acids: CASRQTGISYEQYF. For the CDR3, the DNA is TGTGCCAGCAGACAAACCGGGATTTCCTACGAGCAGTACTTC. Combining the CDR3 with reference TRBV5-8 and TRBJ2-7 gives the whole variable domain EAGVTQSPTHLIKTRGQQATLRCSPISGHTSVYWYQQALGLGLQFLLWYDEGEERNRGNFPPRFSGRQFPNYSSELNVNALELEDSALYLCASRQTGISYEQYFGPGTRLTVT.

CDR3 sequence (DNA): TGCGCCAGCAGCTTGGGAGGACAGGGCAGTGGCTACACCTTC. This sequence encodes CASSLGGQGSGYTF. The genes are TRBV5-1 and TRBJ1-2; 8 nucleotides match TRBD1. There are 14 residues in the CDR3. The germline V gene encodes CDR1 SGHRS and CDR2 YFSETQ. V trimming: 0 bases; J trimming: 7 bases; junction bases outside the gene matches: 5.

The chain links TRBV7-6 to TRBJ1-6, with D possibly matching TRBD1 (6 bases). Germline values: CDR1 SGHVS, CDR2 FNYEAQ. The CDR3 runs 14 residues. V was trimmed by 3 bases and J by 9 bases, leaving 12 bases between them. The CDR3 region has the DNA TGTGCCAGCAGCTTGGGGGGGCAGGGTTCACCCCTCCACTTT. This sequence encodes CASSLGGQGSPLHF.